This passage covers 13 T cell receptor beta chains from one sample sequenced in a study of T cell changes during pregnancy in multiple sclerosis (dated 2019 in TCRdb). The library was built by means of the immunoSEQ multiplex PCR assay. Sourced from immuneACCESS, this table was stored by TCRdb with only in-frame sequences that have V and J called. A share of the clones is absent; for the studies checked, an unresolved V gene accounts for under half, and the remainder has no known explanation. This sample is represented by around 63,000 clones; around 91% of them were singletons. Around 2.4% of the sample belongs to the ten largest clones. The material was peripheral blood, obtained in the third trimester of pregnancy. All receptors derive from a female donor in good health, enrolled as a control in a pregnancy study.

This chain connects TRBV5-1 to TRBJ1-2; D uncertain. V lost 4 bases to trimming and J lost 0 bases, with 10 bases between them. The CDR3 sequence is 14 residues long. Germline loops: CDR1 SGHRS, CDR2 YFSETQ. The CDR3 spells CASSRDISNYGYTF. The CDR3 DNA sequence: TGCGCCAGCAGCCGAGATATTTCTAACTATGGCTACACCTTC.

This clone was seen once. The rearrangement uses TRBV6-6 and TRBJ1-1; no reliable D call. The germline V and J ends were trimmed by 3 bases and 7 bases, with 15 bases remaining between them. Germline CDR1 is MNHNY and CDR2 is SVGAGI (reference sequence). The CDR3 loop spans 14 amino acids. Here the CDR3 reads CASSYWIRGDEAFF. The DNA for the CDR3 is TGTGCCAGCAGTTATTGGATCCGGGGTGATGAAGCTTTCTTT.

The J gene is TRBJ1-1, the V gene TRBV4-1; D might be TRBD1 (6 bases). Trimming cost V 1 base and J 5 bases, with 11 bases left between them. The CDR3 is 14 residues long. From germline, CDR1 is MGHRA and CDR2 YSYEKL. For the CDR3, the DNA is TGCGCCAGCAGCCAAGTAGGGGGGGGAACTGAAGCTTTCTTT. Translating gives CASSQVGGGTEAFF.

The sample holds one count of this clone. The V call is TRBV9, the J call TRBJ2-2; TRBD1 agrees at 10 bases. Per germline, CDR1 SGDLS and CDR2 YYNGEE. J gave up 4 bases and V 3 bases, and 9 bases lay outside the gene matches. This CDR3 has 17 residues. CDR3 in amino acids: CASSEGGTGASTGELFF. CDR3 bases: TGTGCCAGCAGCGAGGGGGGGACAGGGGCCTCCACCGGGGAGCTGTTTTTT. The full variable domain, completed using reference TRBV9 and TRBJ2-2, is DSGVTQTPKHLITATGQRVTLRCSPRSGDLSVYWYQQSLDQGLQFLIQYYNGEERAKGNILERFSAQQFPDLHSELNLSSLELGDSALYFCASSEGGTGASTGELFFGEGSRLTVL.

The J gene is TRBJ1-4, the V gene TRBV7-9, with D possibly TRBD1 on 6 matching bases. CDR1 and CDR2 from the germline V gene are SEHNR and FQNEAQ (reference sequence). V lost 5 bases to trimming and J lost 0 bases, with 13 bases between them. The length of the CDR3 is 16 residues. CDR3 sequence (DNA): TGTGCCAGCAGCCCGCTACAGGGAGCAACTAATGAAAAACTGTTTTTT. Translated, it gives CASSPLQGATNEKLFF.

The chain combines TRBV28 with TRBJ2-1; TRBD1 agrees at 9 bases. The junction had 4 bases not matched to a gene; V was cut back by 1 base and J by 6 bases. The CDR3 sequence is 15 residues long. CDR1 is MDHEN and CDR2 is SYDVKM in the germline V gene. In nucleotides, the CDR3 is TGTGCCAGCAGTTTATTGGGACAGGGTATCAATGAGCAGTTCTTC. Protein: CASSLLGQGINEQFF.

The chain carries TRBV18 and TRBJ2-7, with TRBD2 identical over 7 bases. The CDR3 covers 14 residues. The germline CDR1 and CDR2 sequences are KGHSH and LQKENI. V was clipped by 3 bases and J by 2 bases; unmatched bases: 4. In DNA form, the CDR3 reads TGTGCCAGCTCACCTGGGCGGGGGACCTACGAGCAGTACTTC. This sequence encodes CASSPGRGTYEQYF. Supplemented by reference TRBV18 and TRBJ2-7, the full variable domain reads NAGVMQNPRHLVRRRGQEARLRCSPMKGHSHVYWYRQLPEEGLKFMVYLQKENIIDESGMPKERFSAEFPKEGPSILRIQQVVRGDSAAYFCASSPGRGTYEQYFGPGTRLTVT.

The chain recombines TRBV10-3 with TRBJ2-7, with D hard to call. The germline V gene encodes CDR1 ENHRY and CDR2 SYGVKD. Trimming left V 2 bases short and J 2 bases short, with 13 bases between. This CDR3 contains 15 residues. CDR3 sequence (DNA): TGTGCCATCAGTGAGACGCAGGATTCCACCTACGAGCAGTACTTC. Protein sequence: CAISETQDSTYEQYF.

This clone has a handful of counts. This CDR3 reads CASSVGRDTEAFF. CDR3 nucleotides: TGTGCCAGCAGCGTAGGGCGGGACACTGAAGCTTTCTTT. The genes are TRBV9 and TRBJ1-1; D not resolved. The V gene lost 0 bases and the J gene lost 3 bases, with 6 bases spanning the gap. Germline values: CDR1 SGDLS, CDR2 YYNGEE. This CDR3 has 13 residues.

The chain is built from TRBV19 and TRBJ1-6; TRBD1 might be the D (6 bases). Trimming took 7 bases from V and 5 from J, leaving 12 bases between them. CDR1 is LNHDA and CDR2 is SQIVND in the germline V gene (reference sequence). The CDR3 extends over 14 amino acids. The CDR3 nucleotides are TGTGCCAGTAAATGGGGGCCCGATAATTCACCCCTCCACTTT. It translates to CASKWGPDNSPLHF.

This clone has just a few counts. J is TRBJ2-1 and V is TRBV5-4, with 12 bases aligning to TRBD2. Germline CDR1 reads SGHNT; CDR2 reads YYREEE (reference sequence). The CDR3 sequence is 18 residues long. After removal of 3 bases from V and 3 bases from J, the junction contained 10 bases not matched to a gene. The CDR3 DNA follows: TGTGCCAGCAGCTACCGGCGACTAGCGGGAGCCCTCTACAATGAGCAGTTCTTC. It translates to CASSYRRLAGALYNEQFF.

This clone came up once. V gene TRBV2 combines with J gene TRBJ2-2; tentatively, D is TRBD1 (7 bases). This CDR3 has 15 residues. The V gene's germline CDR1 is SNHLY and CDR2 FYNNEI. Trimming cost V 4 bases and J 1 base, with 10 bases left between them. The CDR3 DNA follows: TGTGCCAGCAGTGGGCAGGGGGGGAACACCGGGGAGCTGTTTTTT. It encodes CASSGQGGNTGELFF. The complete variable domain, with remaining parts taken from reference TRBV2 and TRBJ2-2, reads EPEVTQTPSHQVTQMGQEVILRCVPISNHLYFYWYRQILGQKVEFLVSFYNNEISEKSEIFDDQFSVERPDGSNFTLKIRSTKLEDSAMYFCASSGQGGNTGELFFGEGSRLTVL.

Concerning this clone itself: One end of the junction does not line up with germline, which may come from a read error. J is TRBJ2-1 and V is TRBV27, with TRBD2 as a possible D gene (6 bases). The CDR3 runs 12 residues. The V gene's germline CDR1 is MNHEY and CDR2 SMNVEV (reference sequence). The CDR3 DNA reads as TGTGCCAGCAGGCGTCCGGGAGAATTGAGCGTCTTC. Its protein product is CASRRPGELSVF.